One T cell receptor (beta chain) is described in this entry. The PCR was carried out with 60 Vbeta primers and 13 Jbeta primers. Using immunoSEQ multiplex PCR, the repertoire was profiled, and TCRdb retains in-frame clones only, with some absent. Here the sample spans 170,000 or so clones, around 82% being singletons. With 6 bases removed from V and 6 bases from J, the gap between germline ends came to 15 bases. The germline gives CDR1 LGHNT, CDR2 FRNRAP. The CDR3 has 13 residues. The entry originates in a study of cytomegalovirus exposure and HLA in healthy donors. The gene calls are TRBV12-5 and TRBJ2-7; D is possibly TRBD2 (6 bases). This TCR derives from a woman aged 45-60 years in good health and CMV-seropositive. The sample was PBMCs. CDR3 protein: CASGSRLGGEQYF. The CDR3 nucleotides read TGTGCTAGTGGCTCGCGACTAGGTGGCGAGCAGTACTTC.